Below, 8 T cell receptor beta chains from the same sample are listed, as sequenced in a study of T cell repertoires in cytomegalovirus infection. From the reads, TCRdb called clonotypes with MiXCR, one entry per CDR3 protein. Found here are roughly 630,000 distinct CDR3 sequences, roughly a quarter of them singletons; the top ten hold around 8%. The specimen was CD8+ T cells from PBMCs. These receptors came from a human donor in good health (CMV status not recorded). Some clones in this sample may be carry-over from other donors' samples.

This clonotype appeared a few times. This chain uses TRBV20-1 with TRBJ1-5; tentatively, D is TRBD1 (6 bases). Trimming took off 5 bases at V and 0 bases at J, with 23 bases between the two ends. Germline lookup yields CDR1 DFQATT and CDR2 SNEGSKA (reference sequence). This CDR3 is 18 amino acids long. The CDR3 protein is CSASGRRGLEYSNQPQHF. As DNA, the CDR3 is TGCAGTGCTTCAGGACGCAGGGGATTAGAATATAGCAATCAGCCCCAGCATTTT.

Worth noting for this clonotype: A much bigger clone sits one base away, suggesting this may be a read error. The chain employs TRBV7-2 and TRBJ2-2; D perhaps matches TRBD2 (5 bases). Germline V gives CDR1 SGHTA, CDR2 FQGNSA. The CDR3 loop spans 15 amino acids. The CDR3 here is CASSLDLRGTGVLFF. The CDR3 coding sequence is TGTGCCAGCAGCTTAGACCTACGGGGAACCGGGGTGCTGTTTTTT. The full variable domain, its missing parts supplied by reference TRBV7-2 and TRBJ2-2, is GAGVSQSPSNKVTEKGKDVELRCDPISGHTALYWYRQSLGQGLEFLIYFQGNSAPDKSGLPSDRFSAERTGGSVSTLTIQRTQQEDSAVYLCASSLDLRGTGVLFFGEGSRLTVL.

The V call is TRBV7-6, the J call TRBJ2-1; 7 nucleotides align to TRBD1. V dropped 4 bases and J dropped 0; count of bases not matched to a gene: 9. The CDR3 is 17 residues long. Germline V CDR1 and CDR2: SGHVS, FNYEAQ. The CDR3 here is CASSSAPGTASYNEQFF. CDR3 DNA: TGTGCCAGCAGCTCAGCCCCCGGGACAGCCTCCTACAATGAGCAGTTCTTC.

The chain links TRBV20-1 to TRBJ1-1; possible D gene TRBD1, 5 bases. V dropped 3 bases and J dropped 5 bases, with 16 bases sitting between them. CDR1 DFQATT and CDR2 SNEGSKA come from the germline V gene (reference sequence). The CDR3 consists of 14 residues. CDR3 region: CSARAKGPGTEAFF. CDR3 DNA: TGCAGTGCTAGGGCGAAGGGGCCGGGGACTGAAGCTTTCTTT.

This clonotype occurred a few times. The V call is TRBV7-6, the J call TRBJ2-3; possible D gene TRBD2, 6 bases. The CDR3 is made up of 16 amino acids. V was clipped by 1 base and J by 1 base, with 12 bases between them. Per the germline V gene, CDR1 is SGHVS and CDR2 is FNYEAQ. CDR3 residues: CASSLEEGLRTDTQYF. Here the CDR3 DNA reads TGTGCCAGCAGCTTAGAGGAGGGTCTCCGCACAGATACGCAGTATTTT.

This clonotype was observed at least ten times. The chain links TRBV6-2 or TRBV6-3 to TRBJ1-1, with D tentatively TRBD1 (6 bases). V was clipped by 7 bases and J by 3 bases, with 18 bases between them. The germline gives CDR1 MNHEY, CDR2 SVGEGT. This CDR3 contains 15 residues. The CDR3 DNA reads as TGTGCCAGCACCTTCTGGGGGGGCGGATACACTGAAGCTTTCTTT. Amino acids: CASTFWGGGYTEAFF.

There are a few counts of this clonotype. The J gene is TRBJ2-2, the V gene TRBV12-3 or TRBV12-4; 8 bases match TRBD2. V lost 8 bases to trimming and J lost 8 bases; unmatched junction nucleotides: 13. CDR3 size: 15 residues. CDR3 sequence reads: CASGAVAGLLGELFF. CDR3 nucleotide sequence: TGTGCCAGCGGCGCGGTAGCGGGGCTCCTGGGGGAGCTGTTTTTT.

This clonotype has a handful of counts. As DNA, the CDR3 is TGTGCCAGCAGTGAAGCATGGGGCAGGGATCAGCCCCAGCATTTT. It is translated as CASSEAWGRDQPQHF. The V and J genes are TRBV2 and TRBJ1-5, with D maybe TRBD1 (5 bases). Germline V gene sequence: CDR1 SNHLY, CDR2 FYNNEI. This CDR3 region has 15 residues. V gave up 0 bases and J gave up 5 bases, with 11 bases separating them.